This T cell receptor (beta chain) is drawn from a study of healthy donors' naive CD4 and CD8 T cells. TCR libraries were built from about 500 ng of total RNA by linear amplification. TCRdb used MiXCR to reprocess the reads, holding one entry per CDR3 protein. The table lists roughly 200,000 distinct CDR3 sequences, about 74% of them singletons, with roughly 2.4% in the top ten. Per germline, CDR1 SQVTM and CDR2 ANQGSEA. This CDR3 spans 17 amino acids. V was trimmed by 2 bases and J by 0 bases, leaving 20 bases between them. As to this clonotype: What it binds is unknown.

Findings of the study overall: Negatively charged CDR3s marked CD8+ lineage; positively charged CDR3s marked CD4+ lineage. A reported CD4+/CD8+ bias affected most V and J genes in naive cells. Alpha and beta chains were sequenced in bulk without pairing.

The rearrangement joins TRBV29-1 to TRBJ2-7, with D perhaps matching TRBD2 (6 bases). This TCR was recovered from a pool of human donors in good health; the sample pools cells from several healthy donors. The material sequenced was naive CD4+ and CD8+ T cells sorted from blood, pooled from several donors. CDR3 protein: CSVERDSLIPFSYEQYF. CDR3 DNA: TGCAGCGTTGAAAGGGACTCCCTCATTCCCTTCTCCTACGAGCAGTACTTC.